The text below deals with one TCR beta chain. The antigen is not known. No treatment had been given to any patient before thyroid surgery. The sample belongs to a study of metastatic and nonmetastatic thyroid tumors. In the study overall: Repertoires from blood and tumor or nodule tissue of malignant and benign thyroid patients were compared. Whole-study results and caveats: Significantly higher TCR beta diversity was reportedly seen in malignant thyroid tumors than benign nodules, in blood and tumor.

Germline lookup yields CDR1 MRHNA and CDR2 SNTAGT. The CDR3 sequence is 14 residues long. Trimming took off 7 bases at V and 2 bases at J, with 12 bases between the two ends. TCRdb re-called the PCR reads through MiXCR. The repertoire has 35,000 to 50,000 clones, about 4% of them found once; the top ten carry approximately 9.5%. Material: blood. The chain joins TRBV6-4 to TRBJ2-1, with a possible D match to TRBD2 (7 bases). This receptor was obtained from a female donor with papillary thyroid cancer or a benign thyroid nodule (not recorded which). Some clones in this sample may be carry-over from other donors' samples. This CDR3 is CASIGGGAYNEQFF. The CDR3 DNA is TGTGCCAGCATAGGGGGGGGGGCCTACAATGAGCAGTTCTTC.